The 17 T cell receptor beta chains reported below all come from one sample, sequenced in a study of identical twins. TCRdb used MiXCR to reprocess the 5' RACE reads, holding one entry per CDR3 protein. There are approximately 700,000 distinct CDR3 sequences in the sample; over 15% occur only once, and around 13% lies in the top ten. The same sample was also studied in work on T cells expressing NK-cell markers.

Sequenced sample: PBMCs. The origin of the receptors is a woman between 18 and 30 years old in good health.

This clonotype was found a few times. This rearrangement joins TRBV30 to TRBJ1-1; D unresolved. Germline V gives CDR1 GTSNPN, CDR2 SVGIG (reference sequence). V dropped 4 bases and J dropped 0 bases, with 3 bases sitting between them. CDR3 size: 11 residues. As DNA, the CDR3 is TGTGCCTGGACGGTGAACACTGAAGCTTTCTTT. As protein: CAWTVNTEAFF.

This clonotype was counted only a few times. The rearrangement joins TRBV5-5 to TRBJ2-7; 7 bases map to TRBD1. Trimming cost V 2 bases and J 2 bases; bases outside gene matches: 10. CDR1 is SGHKS, CDR2 YYEKEE, per germline (reference sequence). This CDR3 region has 16 residues. In DNA, the CDR3 is TGTGCCAGCAGCTTTGGTCCTGGGACAGTAGCCTACGAGCAGTACTTC. Translating gives CASSFGPGTVAYEQYF.

This clonotype appeared a few times. The CDR3 DNA sequence: TGTGCCAGCAGCCCACGGGACAGCCCCCACGAGCAGTACTTC. Its translation is CASSPRDSPHEQYF. J is TRBJ2-7 and V is TRBV14, with TRBD1 matching 7 bases. Looked up from germline, CDR1 is SGHDN and CDR2 is FVKESK. Trimming cost V 4 bases and J 5 bases; bases outside gene matches: 8. The CDR3 is 14 amino acids. The variable domain in full, completed from reference TRBV14 and TRBJ2-7, reads EAGVTQFPSHSVIEKGQTVTLRCDPISGHDNLYWYRRVMGKEIKFLLHFVKESKQDESGMPNNRFLAERTGGTYSTLKVQPAELEDSGVYFCASSPRDSPHEQYFGPGTRLTVT.

This clonotype was detected many times. V and J are TRBV11-2 and TRBJ2-1; 11 nucleotides align to TRBD2. V shed 5 bases and J 6 bases; nucleotides not matched to a gene: 9. CDR3 length: 16 amino acids. Germline CDR1 reads SGHAT; CDR2 reads FQNNGV. This CDR3 is CASSPGPSGRSNEQFF. CDR3 nucleotides: TGTGCCAGCAGCCCTGGCCCTAGCGGGAGGTCCAATGAGCAGTTCTTC. The entire variable domain, with the rest obtained from reference TRBV11-2 and TRBJ2-1, is as follows: EAGVAQSPRYKIIEKRQSVAFWCNPISGHATLYWYQQILGQGPKLLIQFQNNGVVDDSQLPKDRFSAERLKGVDSTLKIQPAKLEDSAVYLCASSPGPSGRSNEQFFGPGTRLTVL.

This clonotype was detected only a few times. This chain uses TRBV5-6 with TRBJ1-2; D not certain. Germline V CDR1 and CDR2: SGHDT, YYEEEE. Deletions cut 0 bases from V and 4 bases from J, with 10 bases between. The CDR3 contains 14 residues. The CDR3 loop reads CASSLERNPYGYTF. The CDR3 bases are TGTGCCAGCAGCTTGGAGAGGAACCCCTATGGCTACACCTTC.

This rearrangement joins TRBV2 to TRBJ2-1; tentatively, D is TRBD2 (6 bases). The CDR3 has 14 residues. Looked up from germline, CDR1 is SNHLY and CDR2 is FYNNEI. V lost 8 bases and J 5 bases, leaving 16 bases between the germline ends. Here the CDR3 reads CASLGVAANNEQFF. The CDR3, as DNA: TGTGCCAGCTTAGGGGTAGCGGCCAACAATGAGCAGTTCTTC.

This chain uses TRBV6-2 or TRBV6-3 with TRBJ2-1, with TRBD1 matching 9 bases. CDR1 MNHEY and CDR2 SVGEGT come from the germline V gene. The CDR3 is made up of 12 amino acids. Germline trimming cut 11 bases from V and 9 bases from J; bases unmatched to any gene: 8. CDR3 residues: CAGQTGGAEQFF. The CDR3 DNA is TGTGCCGGACAAACAGGGGGCGCTGAGCAGTTCTTC.

The genes are TRBV15 and TRBJ2-1; D unresolved. Germline V gives CDR1 LNHNV, CDR2 YYDKDF (reference sequence). The CDR3 is 15 residues long. Trimming took off 3 bases at V and 7 bases at J, with 16 bases between the two ends. Here the CDR3 reads CATSSQRGPPNEQFF. In DNA form, the CDR3 reads TGTGCCACCAGCAGCCAGAGAGGTCCCCCTAATGAGCAGTTCTTC. The full variable domain, its missing parts supplied by reference TRBV15 and TRBJ2-1, is DAMVIQNPRYQVTQFGKPVTLSCSQTLNHNVMYWYQQKSSQAPKLLFHYYDKDFNNEADTPDNFQSRRPNTSFCFLDIRSPGLGDTAMYLCATSSQRGPPNEQFFGPGTRLTVL.

With regard to this clonotype: Germline and junction disagree at one end, which may indicate a read error. This chain uses TRBV29-1 with TRBJ2-5; D not certain. The CDR3 runs to 12 residues. Germline values: CDR1 SQVTM, CDR2 ANQGSEA. The DNA of the CDR3 is TGCAGCGTGGAAGGGCGGCCAGAGACCCAGTACTTC. Translating it yields CSVEGRPETQYF.

This clonotype appeared a few times. The chain recombines TRBV12-3 or TRBV12-4 with TRBJ2-7, with a possible D match to TRBD1 (6 bases). V was clipped by 6 bases and J by 1 base, with 10 bases between them. This CDR3 spans 13 amino acids. CDR3 loop: CASRGTNSYEQYF. The CDR3 nucleotides read TGTGCCAGCAGAGGGACAAATTCCTACGAGCAGTACTTC.

V is TRBV3-1 and J is TRBJ1-2; D unresolved. This CDR3 contains 12 residues. V was clipped by 5 bases and J by 6 bases, with 10 bases between them. Germline V gene data show CDR1 as LGHDT and CDR2 as YNNKEL (reference sequence). The CDR3 here is CASSFNGDGYTF. The CDR3 DNA follows: TGTGCCAGCAGCTTTAACGGGGATGGCTACACCTTC.

In DNA form, the CDR3 reads TGTGCCAGCAGCTCCTTTTTCAATGAGCAGTTCTTC. It is translated as CASSSFFNEQFF. The genes are TRBV7-9 and TRBJ2-1; no clear D. From germline, CDR1 is SEHNR and CDR2 FQNEAQ (reference sequence). The V and J ends lost 4 bases and 6 bases respectively, with 7 bases between them. CDR3 length equals 12 residues.

This chain joins TRBV5-1 and TRBJ1-1; 7 nucleotides agree with TRBD1. Germline V gene lookup returns CDR1 SGHRS and CDR2 YFSETQ. V was pared by 5 bases and J by 1 base, with 8 bases of the junction left unmatched. The CDR3 is 15 amino acids. In nucleotides, the CDR3 is TGCGCCAGCAGGATCGGACAGGAGGGGAACACTGAAGCTTTCTTT. Its translation is CASRIGQEGNTEAFF.

This clonotype was recorded a few times. The V gene is TRBV20-1, the J gene TRBJ1-1; no reliable D call. The V gene lost 5 bases and the J gene lost 9 bases, with 10 bases spanning the gap. The V gene's germline CDR1 is DFQATT and CDR2 SNEGSKA (reference sequence). The CDR3 is made up of 10 amino acids. The CDR3 here is CSASGPQAFF. As DNA, the CDR3 is TGCAGTGCTTCCGGGCCCCAAGCTTTCTTT.

This clonotype was recorded at least ten times. The chain joins TRBV12-3 or TRBV12-4 to TRBJ2-7; D perhaps matches TRBD2 (5 bases). Trimming cost V 6 bases and J 4 bases, with 10 bases left between them. The CDR3 covers 12 residues. The CDR3 DNA reads TGTGCCAGCAGCTTTCGGGATTACGAGCAGTACTTC. Protein product: CASSFRDYEQYF.

This clonotype was detected only once. The chain is built from TRBV12-3 or TRBV12-4 and TRBJ2-2; D is ambiguous. The CDR3 runs to 13 residues. The V gene lost 6 bases and the J gene lost 3 bases, with 8 bases spanning the gap. The CDR3: CASRNVDTGELFF. In nucleotides, the CDR3 is TGTGCCAGCAGAAATGTGGACACCGGGGAGCTGTTTTTT.

The chain joins TRBV27 to TRBJ2-7; 10 bases map to TRBD1. The germline CDR1 and CDR2 sequences are MNHEY and SMNVEV (reference sequence). The CDR3 extends over 17 amino acids. Trimming removed 6 bases from V and 2 bases from J; junction bases left unmatched: 13. CDR3 sequence: CASSRLLGTGVAYEQYF. The CDR3 DNA is TGTGCCAGCAGCCGCCTGTTAGGGACAGGGGTGGCCTACGAGCAGTACTTC.